The 2 T cell receptor beta chains below come from one sample, sequenced in a study of blood T cell repertoires in COVID-19. Sequenced by immunoSEQ multiplex PCR; TCRdb stores in-frame clones only, minus some. The profile shows more than 200,000 clones, roughly 84% of them singletons. The sequenced sample was peripheral blood. The receptors originated from a woman between 40 and 55 years old who had recovered from COVID-19.

This chain connects TRBV10-2 to TRBJ2-7; 8 bases match TRBD2. V dropped 8 bases and J dropped 2; count of bases not matched to a gene: 5. Looked up from germline, CDR1 is WSHSY and CDR2 is SAAADI. CDR3 length: 13 amino acids. In DNA, the CDR3 is TGCGCCAGCCGGCGGGGGGCCGCCTACGAGCAGTACTTC. Residues: CASRRGAAYEQYF.

The chain combines TRBV5-1 with TRBJ1-1; 8 bases map to TRBD1. CDR1 SGHRS and CDR2 YFSETQ come from the germline V gene. The V gene end was trimmed by 3 bases and the J gene end by 8 bases; junction bases not matched to a gene: 6. This CDR3 is 13 amino acids long. The CDR3 spells CASSSPDREEAFF. The CDR3 nucleotides are TGCGCCAGCAGCTCACCGGACAGGGAGGAAGCTTTCTTT. Drawing the rest from reference TRBV5-1 and TRBJ1-1, the complete variable domain is KAGVTQTPRYLIKTRGQQVTLSCSPISGHRSVSWYQQTPGQGLQFLFEYFSETQRNKGNFPGRFSGRQFSNSRSEMNVSTLELGDSALYLCASSSPDREEAFFGQGTRLTVV.